The 17 T cell receptor beta chains listed next were all sequenced from one sample in a study of tumor-infiltrating lymphocytes in primary liver carcinoma. Constant-region priming of approximately 0.55 ug total RNA yielded TCR beta cDNA. Construction of TCR beta libraries relied on three successive nested multiplex PCR rounds employing slightly modified ARM-PCR. The two initial PCR rounds, approximately 10 cycles each, used TRBV1-TRBV30 forward and C-beta reverse primers. TCRdb passed the multiplex PCR reads through MiXCR, listing each CDR3 protein once. The data hold approximately 120,000 distinct CDR3 sequences, with 50% to 80% observed a single time. Both RNA and DNA were isolated together from around 20-30 mg of bulk tissue that had not been sorted. The sequenced sample consisted of liver tumor tissue from sampling region 3. Subset noted: tumor region T3, left-lateral pole. The source is a woman aged 55-69 years with primary liver carcinoma and hepatitis B virus infection.

On this clonotype: One end of the junction fails to match germline, which may point to a read error. V and J are TRBV11-2 and TRBJ2-3; TRBD1 might be the D (5 bases). Germline loops: CDR1 SGHAT, CDR2 FQNNGV. There are 14 residues in the CDR3. CDR3 sequence (DNA): TGTGCCAACAGCGTGGGGCTTCGCACAGATACGCAGTATTTT. This translates into CANSVGLRTDTQYF. The complete variable domain, with remaining parts taken from reference TRBV11-2 and TRBJ2-3, reads EAGVAQSPRYKIIEKRQSVAFWCNPISGHATLYWYQQILGQGPKLLIQFQNNGVVDDSQLPKDRFSAERLKGVDSTLKIQPAKLEDSAVYLCANSVGLRTDTQYFGPGTRLTVL.

As concerns this clonotype: A much larger clonotype is one base distant, so this may be a read error. V is TRBV7-9 and J is TRBJ2-7, with D unclear. Germline V gives CDR1 SEHNR, CDR2 FQNEAQ (reference sequence). The CDR3 is made up of 14 amino acids. The CDR3: CASSLVLGSYKQYF. For the CDR3, the DNA is TGTGCCAGCAGCCTCGTTCTTGGTTCCTACAAGCAGTACTTC.

This clonotype was seen a handful of times. This may stem from a read error, because a much larger clone lies one nucleotide away. The chain recombines TRBV12-3 or TRBV12-4 with TRBJ2-6; tentatively, D is TRBD1 (5 bases). This CDR3 has 15 amino acids. Written as DNA, the CDR3 is TGTGCCAGCAGTTTTGCGGTGACTGGGGCCAACGCCCTGACTTTC. It codes for CASSFAVTGANALTF.

About this clonotype: Since the CDR3 does not end with the conserved phenylalanine or tryptophan, this likely comes from a read error. The chain is built from TRBV7-8 and TRBJ2-5; TRBD2 agrees at 7 bases. The germline CDR1 and CDR2 sequences are SGHVS and FQNEAQ. This CDR3 is 14 amino acids long. The junction had 2 bases not matched to a gene; V was cut back by 3 bases and J by 1 base. The CDR3 sequence: CASSFREAQETQYI. Written as DNA, the CDR3 is TGTGCCAGCAGCTTCCGGGAGGCCCAAGAGACCCAGTACATC.

V is TRBV11-2 and J is TRBJ2-7; D may correspond to TRBD1 or TRBD2 (5 bases each). Germline CDR1 and CDR2: SGHAT and FQNNGV. This CDR3 is 15 amino acids long. The CDR3 loop reads CVCRPKGTVSGEQYF. The CDR3 DNA is TGTGTCTGCAGGCCCAAAGGGACCGTCTCGGGGGAGCAGTACTTC.

A few counts support this clonotype. Its ends do not fully match the called genes, so a read error is possible. This rearrangement joins TRBV11-2 to TRBJ1-1; D is perhaps TRBD1 (6 bases). Germline CDR1 is SGHAT and CDR2 is FQNNGV. The CDR3 is 15 residues long. The CDR3 DNA follows: TGTGCCAGCTGCTTAGAGTCAGGGGCCCGAGCTGAAGTTTTCTTT. Protein sequence: CASCLESGARAEVFF.

Points on this clonotype: A much larger clone is a single base away; this may be a read error. This chain uses TRBV6-6 with TRBJ1-4; unclear D gene. The V gene's germline CDR1 is MNHNY and CDR2 SVGAGI (reference sequence). This CDR3 is built from 15 residues. The V end was cut by 6 bases, the J end by 6 bases, with 17 bases between. In DNA form, the CDR3 reads TGTGCCAGCAGCTCCCGGGGATCTGGGCATGAAAAACTGTTTTTT. Its protein is CASSSRGSGHEKLFF.

Comments on this clonotype: At one of its ends the junction is not consistent with the germline gene, which may arise from a read error. The rearrangement uses TRBV11-3 and TRBJ2-3, with D maybe TRBD2 (5 bases). The CDR3 extends over 16 amino acids. The germline V gene has CDR1 SGHNT and CDR2 YENEEA. CDR3 in amino acids: CARSSGMSRSTDTQYF. The CDR3 DNA sequence: TGTGCCAGGAGCTCGGGAATGAGCCGTAGCACAGATACGCAGTATTTT.

This clonotype was seen at least ten times. The J gene is TRBJ2-3, the V gene TRBV10-1, with 12 nucleotides matching TRBD1. The CDR3 contains 15 residues. V lost 7 bases to trimming and J lost 6 bases; unmatched junction nucleotides: 8. Germline CDR1 WNHNN, CDR2 SYGVQD (reference sequence). The CDR3 DNA reads as TGCGCCAGCAACGGGGACAGGGGGCAAGGTGATACGCAGTATTTT. Translated, it gives CASNGDRGQGDTQYF.

This clonotype was seen only a few times. This may be a read error, as it is one base from a much larger clone. The V gene is TRBV5-1, the J gene TRBJ2-7; TRBD1 matches 10 bases. After removal of 4 bases from V and 7 bases from J, the junction contained 11 bases not matched to a gene. The CDR3 runs 15 residues. CDR1 SGHRS and CDR2 YFSETQ come from the germline V gene. The CDR3 region is CASSPRGTGVEEQYF. The DNA for the CDR3 is TGCGCCAGCAGCCCTAGGGGGACAGGGGTGGAAGAGCAGTACTTC. Supplemented by reference TRBV5-1 and TRBJ2-7, the full variable domain reads KAGVTQTPRYLIKTRGQQVTLSCSPISGHRSVSWYQQTPGQGLQFLFEYFSETQRNKGNFPGRFSGRQFSNSRSEMNVSTLELGDSALYLCASSPRGTGVEEQYFGPGTRLTVT.

In regard to this clonotype: A much larger clone lies a single base off, so this may be a read error. The CDR3 reads CASSFPPREAFF. DNA for the CDR3: TGTGCCAGCAGCTTCCCACCGCGAGAAGCTTTCTTT. The chain combines TRBV5-4 with TRBJ1-1, with unresolved D. V was pared by 2 bases and J by 8 bases, with 10 bases between. CDR3 length equals 12 residues. The germline CDR1 and CDR2 sequences are SGHNT and YYREEE (reference sequence). Supplemented by reference TRBV5-4 and TRBJ1-1, the full variable domain reads ETGVTQSPTHLIKTRGQQVTLRCSSQSGHNTVSWYQQALGQGPQFIFQYYREEENGRGNFPPRFSGLQFPNYSSELNVNALELDDSALYLCASSFPPREAFFGQGTRLTVV.

On this clonotype: A read error is possible here, since a much larger clone lies one base away. V and J are TRBV12-5 and TRBJ1-2, with 8 bases matching TRBD1. The CDR3 is made up of 12 amino acids. V was pared by 7 bases and J by 7 bases, with 5 bases of the junction left unmatched. Germline lookup yields CDR1 LGHNT and CDR2 FRNRAP. CDR3 bases: TGTGCTAGTGCCCAGGGGGCGTGTGGCTACACCTTC. Its protein product is CASAQGACGYTF.

Turning to this clonotype: It is likely a read error, because the conserved phenylalanine at the end of the CDR3 is missing. This chain uses TRBV11-1 with TRBJ1-2; D is possibly TRBD1 (6 bases). Germline values: CDR1 SGHAT, CDR2 FQDESV (reference sequence). The CDR3 consists of 13 residues. The CDR3 DNA follows: TGTGTCAGCAGCCCAGGACAGTTCCCTGGCTACACCTCC. It codes for CVSSPGQFPGYTS.

With regard to this clonotype: It may be a read error: a sequence one base away is much more abundant. This rearrangement joins TRBV30 to TRBJ2-5; 8 bases are a match to TRBD2. The CDR3 is made up of 15 amino acids. Per germline, CDR1 GTSNPN and CDR2 SVGIG (reference sequence). In DNA form, the CDR3 reads TGTGTCTGGAGGGACATATTCCGGGGGGGAGAGACCCAGTACTTC. Amino acid sequence: CVWRDIFRGGETQYF. Looking up the rest from reference TRBV30 and TRBJ2-5 gives the full variable domain: SQTIHQWPATLVQPVGSPLSLECTVEGTSNPNLYWYRQAAGRGLQLLFYSVGIGQISSEVPQNLSASRPQDRQFILSSKKLLLSDSGFYLCVWRDIFRGGETQYFGPGTRLLVL.

About this clonotype itself: Relative to the germline gene, one junction end is altered; a read error may explain this. V gene TRBV6-6 combines with J gene TRBJ2-7, with 10 bases fitting TRBD1. The CDR3 runs 19 residues. CDR1 and CDR2 (germline): MNHNY, SVGAGI (reference sequence). The CDR3: CTSSSGGWDRGSPYGEQYF. DNA for the CDR3: TGTACCAGCAGTTCAGGAGGGTGGGACAGGGGTTCCCCCTACGGCGAGCAGTACTTC.

The chain links TRBV11-2 to TRBJ1-2, with D perhaps matching TRBD1 (6 bases). V was clipped by 10 bases and J by 7 bases, with 25 bases between them. Germline CDR1 and CDR2: SGHAT and FQNNGV. The length of the CDR3 is 15 residues. Written as DNA, the CDR3 is TGTGCCATCAGATTAACAATACAGGGATATGGTGGCTACACCTTC. This sequence encodes CAIRLTIQGYGGYTF.

As for this clonotype: A single base separates this from a much larger clone, so it may be a read error. The J gene is TRBJ1-1, the V gene TRBV11-1, with TRBD1 matching 9 bases. This CDR3 is 15 amino acids long. In germline, CDR1 is SGHAT, CDR2 FQDESV (reference sequence). CDR3 nucleotide sequence: TGTGCCAGCAGCCCAGCCGGGACAGGGAACGCTGAAGCTTTCTTT. Protein product: CASSPAGTGNAEAFF.